The 15 T cell receptor beta chains below were found in one sample sequenced in a study of blood T cell repertoires in COVID-19. Data came from immunoSEQ multiplex PCR; TCRdb stores just in-frame clones and leaves some out. Of roughly 62,000 clones listed, 70% to 85% were seen once; the top ten hold 3.5%. The sample comprised peripheral blood. Source of these receptors: a man between 60 and 75 years old with acute or convalescent COVID-19.

This clone showed up just once. The chain uses TRBV11-2 and TRBJ2-3, with TRBD2 matching over 10 bases. Germline CDR1 and CDR2: SGHAT and FQNNGV. J lost 5 bases, V lost 4 bases, and 3 bases had no gene match. The CDR3 runs to 14 residues. The CDR3 spells CASSSAGGRDTQYF. In DNA form, the CDR3 reads TGTGCCAGCAGCTCAGCGGGGGGGAGAGATACGCAGTATTTT.

The chain employs TRBV6-5 and TRBJ1-5; D is unclear. CDR1 is MNHEY, CDR2 SVGAGI, per germline. The CDR3 runs to 15 residues. The V end lost 6 bases, the J end lost 1 base, and 13 bases lay between the germline ends. The CDR3 region is CASRAQVLSNQPQHF. In nucleotides, the CDR3 is TGTGCCAGCAGGGCTCAGGTACTCAGCAATCAGCCCCAGCATTTT.

V gene TRBV5-1 combines with J gene TRBJ1-4, with a tentative D call TRBD1 (5 bases). The CDR3 sequence is 15 residues long. In germline, CDR1 is SGHRS, CDR2 YFSETQ. V lost 3 bases, J lost 0 bases, and 9 bases lay in between. CDR3 in DNA: TGCGCCAGCAGCTATGGGGGGGCAACTAATGAAAAACTGTTTTTT. Encoded protein: CASSYGGATNEKLFF.

The chain combines TRBV7-3 with TRBJ2-7, with TRBD2 identical over 7 bases. The CDR3 is 15 amino acids. Germline V lookup: CDR1 SGHTA, CDR2 FQGTGA. The V and J ends lost 2 bases and 0 bases, in that order; junction bases with no gene match: 4. This CDR3 is CASSLLGGSSYEQYF. The CDR3 coding sequence is TGTGCCAGCAGCTTATTGGGGGGGAGCTCCTACGAGCAGTACTTC. The complete variable domain, with remaining parts taken from reference TRBV7-3 and TRBJ2-7, reads GAGVSQTPSNKVTEKGKYVELRCDPISGHTALYWYRQSLGQGPEFLIYFQGTGAADDSGLPNDRFFAVRPEGSVSTLKIQRTERGDSAVYLCASSLLGGSSYEQYFGPGTRLTVT.

The CDR3 protein is CASSAEGTDTEAFF. The CDR3 nucleotides are TGTGCCAGCAGTGCGGAGGGTACGGACACTGAAGCTTTCTTT. The rearrangement joins TRBV2 to TRBJ1-1, with D hard to call. V lost 4 bases, J lost 3 bases, and 12 bases lay in between. Germline V gives CDR1 SNHLY, CDR2 FYNNEI. There are 14 residues in the CDR3. The full variable domain, its missing parts supplied by reference TRBV2 and TRBJ1-1, is EPEVTQTPSHQVTQMGQEVILRCVPISNHLYFYWYRQILGQKVEFLVSFYNNEISEKSEIFDDQFSVERPDGSNFTLKIRSTKLEDSAMYFCASSAEGTDTEAFFGQGTRLTVV.

V usage is TRBV7-3 and J usage is TRBJ1-1; no firm D call. The germline CDR1 and CDR2 sequences are SGHTA and FQGTGA. The CDR3 contains 14 residues. V lost 5 bases and J 4 bases, leaving 14 bases between the germline ends. For the CDR3, the DNA is TGTGCCAGCAGCCCCGGCGGTGGGAGCACTGAAGCTTTCTTT. Protein sequence: CASSPGGGSTEAFF.

This chain connects TRBV6-5 to TRBJ1-6; D not resolved. There are 14 residues in the CDR3. V was clipped by 6 bases and J by 5 bases, with 11 bases between them. Looked up from germline, CDR1 is MNHEY and CDR2 is SVGAGI. The CDR3 sequence is CASRPLRDNSPLHF. The CDR3 DNA reads as TGTGCCAGCAGGCCGTTACGCGATAATTCACCCCTCCACTTT.

The chain recombines TRBV18 with TRBJ1-4; TRBD1 is a possible D gene (6 bases). Germline CDR1 KGHSH, CDR2 LQKENI. Trimming stripped 6 bases from V and 4 bases from J, with 15 bases between. The CDR3 consists of 15 residues. The CDR3 is CASSLRTALNEKLFF. The CDR3 DNA sequence: TGTGCCAGCTCTCTAAGGACAGCGCTTAATGAAAAACTGTTTTTT.

This chain links TRBV11-2 with TRBJ1-6; 8 bases line up with TRBD1. CDR1 is SGHAT and CDR2 is FQNNGV in the germline V gene. The CDR3 runs to 17 residues. V was clipped by 1 base and J by 8 bases; unmatched bases: 10. CDR3 region: CASSLALPGQADSPLHF. CDR3 sequence (DNA): TGTGCCAGCAGCTTAGCTCTTCCGGGACAGGCGGATTCACCCCTCCACTTT.

J is TRBJ1-4 and V is TRBV11-2, with 7 bases aligning to TRBD1. The CDR3 runs to 16 residues. Germline V gives CDR1 SGHAT, CDR2 FQNNGV. After removal of 5 bases from V and 6 bases from J, the junction contained 12 bases not matched to a gene. CDR3 in amino acids: CASSSIGRGRDEKLFF. CDR3 nucleotide sequence: TGTGCCAGCAGCAGTATCGGTAGGGGGCGCGATGAAAAACTGTTTTTT.

This clone showed up just a few times. The V and J genes are TRBV11-2 and TRBJ2-1; D gene ambiguous. V lost 6 bases, J lost 5 bases, and 14 bases lay in between. Germline lookup yields CDR1 SGHAT and CDR2 FQNNGV. This CDR3 spans 14 amino acids. CDR3 DNA sequence: TGTGCCAGCAGATCAAGCACCCCTAACAATGAGCAGTTCTTC. The encoded protein is CASRSSTPNNEQFF.

This sequence joins TRBV5-5 and TRBJ1-5; TRBD1 matches 7 bases. Germline V CDR1 and CDR2: SGHKS, YYEKEE (reference sequence). This CDR3 is built from 15 residues. The J segment lost 8 bases and the V segment lost 0 bases, leaving 8 bases of the junction unmatched. CDR3 DNA sequence: TGTGCCAGCAGCTTGGAGGGGGCAGGTTGGGAGCCCCAGCATTTT. Translated: CASSLEGAGWEPQHF.

V gene TRBV20-1 combines with J gene TRBJ2-5, with 11 bases that match TRBD2. The germline V gene has CDR1 DFQATT and CDR2 SNEGSKA (reference sequence). This CDR3 spans 15 amino acids. V lost 3 bases, J lost 5 bases, and 8 bases stayed unmatched. The CDR3 DNA reads TGCAGTGCTAGTAGCACTAGCGGGGGTGGGGAGACCCAGTACTTC. Translated: CSASSTSGGGETQYF.

This clone was detected a few times. This chain joins TRBV4-1 and TRBJ2-1; 10 bases are shared with TRBD2. Trimming took 0 bases from V and 9 from J; bases not matched to a gene: 2. Per the germline V gene, CDR1 is MGHRA and CDR2 is YSYEKL. The CDR3 loop spans 14 amino acids. CDR3 sequence: CASSQDRLAGEQFF. CDR3 bases: TGCGCCAGCAGCCAAGATAGACTAGCGGGTGAGCAGTTCTTC.

V and J are TRBV9 and TRBJ2-3, with D unclear. There are 16 residues in the CDR3. The germline V gene has CDR1 SGDLS and CDR2 YYNGEE. The V end was cut by 0 bases, the J end by 0 bases, with 11 bases between. The CDR3 loop reads CASSVGGGRSTDTQYF. Here the CDR3 DNA reads TGTGCCAGCAGCGTAGGCGGCGGTCGGAGCACAGATACGCAGTATTTT.